These 2 T cell receptor beta chains share one sample of origin, sequenced in a study of T-cell reconstitution after alpha-beta-depleted transplantation in children. Molecular barcoding with unique molecular identifiers was used for the TCRbeta library. TCRdb called the PCR reads again in MiXCR, with one record for every CDR3 protein. Seen here are about 340,000 distinct CDR3 sequences, roughly 16% observed once, and the top ten hold around two fifths. The sample in question was PBMCs, mostly from graft donor cells, obtained 360 days after TCRalphabeta/CD19-depleted stem cell transplant. The receptors shown here come from a male patient aged 2 to 10 who had a stem cell transplant for acute lymphoblastic leukemia, so the T cells may come from the graft donor.

This clonotype was counted between two and nine times. V usage is TRBV20-1 and J usage is TRBJ2-1, with D maybe TRBD1 (6 bases). The length of the CDR3 is 13 residues. The germline CDR1 and CDR2 sequences are DFQATT and SNEGSKA (reference sequence). The CDR3 DNA reads as TGCGGATTCACAGGACAGTCATTCTTTGGGCAGTTCTTC. Translating gives CGFTGQSFFGQFF.

V is TRBV20-1 and J is TRBJ1-2; the D gene is possibly TRBD1 (5 bases). The V gene lost 3 bases and the J gene lost 7 bases, with 15 bases spanning the gap. From germline, CDR1 is DFQATT and CDR2 SNEGSKA (reference sequence). This CDR3 has 13 residues. For the CDR3, the DNA is TGCAGTGCTAGTGCTGGGGCGTCGGGTGGCTACACCTTC. It encodes CSASAGASGGYTF.